This TCR beta chain was captured by sequencing in a study of blood T cell repertoires in COVID-19. Looking at the study overall: Specimens from acute and convalescent COVID-19 originated in the United States, Italy and Spain. PBMCs, B-cell-depleted T cells, or T cells were the source of the cDNA or gDNA that made up the material.

Original data processing: Reference gene primers were amplified, and this amplification served to estimate nucleated cell counts. Sequencing was performed with immunoSEQ multiplex PCR; in TCRdb, only in-frame clones are kept and a portion is missing. Clonal size and the V and J genes are those of that table, whereas D and trimming came from the DNA. The repertoire holds around 140,000 clones, with around 80% as singletons. This clone occurred once. The material sequenced was peripheral blood. This receptor was obtained from a woman aged 60-75 years with acute or convalescent COVID-19.

The CDR3 loop reads CASSLLRTGRHYGYTF. The CDR3 nucleotides read TGTGCCAGCAGCTTACTCAGGACAGGGCGGCACTATGGCTACACCTTC. The chain uses TRBV13 and TRBJ1-2; 8 bases are a match to TRBD1. This CDR3 has 16 residues. The V gene's germline CDR1 is PRHDT and CDR2 FYEKMQ (reference sequence). J gave up 3 bases and V 2 bases, and 8 bases lay outside the gene matches.